A selection of T cell receptor beta chains follows, all from one sample in a study of blood T cell repertoires in COVID-19. The assay was immunoSEQ multiplex PCR, and TCRdb's table has in-frame clones only and misses some. The profile shows 69,000 or so clones, under 85% of them singletons. Sequencing was done on a sample of peripheral blood. These receptors were obtained from a man aged 50 or older with COVID-19, enrolled during active disease. Both conserved end residues are part of each CDR3. The order of the fields is D gene, V gene, clone size, J gene, CDR3 DNA, CDR3 protein. The D gene is left open where the match is weak. Size values are once, few and many counts, or a class for expanded clones, and some rows have none.

d_call: TRBD1
v_call: TRBV19
clone_size: .
j_call: TRBJ2-7
cdr3_nt: TGTGCCAGTAGAGACCCGGGGACAGTATCCGACGAGCAGTACTTC
cdr3_aa: CASRDPGTVSDEQYF

d_call: .
v_call: TRBV5-4
clone_size: .
j_call: TRBJ2-2
cdr3_nt: TGTGCCAGCAGCCGGAGCACCGGGGAGCTGTTTTTT
cdr3_aa: CASSRSTGELFF

d_call: .
v_call: TRBV1
clone_size: .
j_call: TRBJ1-5
cdr3_nt: TGCACCAGCAGCAGGGACACAGCCCCCCAGCCCCAGCATTTT
cdr3_aa: CTSSRDTAPQPQHF

d_call: TRBD2
v_call: TRBV11-2
clone_size: .
j_call: TRBJ2-7
cdr3_nt: TGTGCCAGCAGCTCTCTCGGACTAGCGCTCGAGCAGTACTTC
cdr3_aa: CASSSLGLALEQYF

d_call: .
v_call: TRBV19
clone_size: .
j_call: TRBJ1-2
cdr3_nt: TGTGCCAGTAGTAAGGGGAAGGGTGGCTACACCTTC
cdr3_aa: CASSKGKGGYTF

d_call: TRBD1
v_call: TRBV9
clone_size: .
j_call: TRBJ1-1
cdr3_nt: TGTGCCAGCAACCCAACAGGGGATATGAACACTGAAGCTTTCTTT
cdr3_aa: CASNPTGDMNTEAFF

d_call: .
v_call: TRBV2
clone_size: .
j_call: TRBJ2-7
cdr3_nt: TGTGCCAGCAGTGAAAACGCAGTCTCCTACGAGCAGTACTTC
cdr3_aa: CASSENAVSYEQYF

d_call: TRBD1
v_call: TRBV4-3
clone_size: .
j_call: TRBJ2-1
cdr3_nt: TGCGCCAGCAGCCAAGACGTCGGGACAGGGGGCGCAGGGCAGTTCTTC
cdr3_aa: CASSQDVGTGGAGQFF

d_call: TRBD1
v_call: TRBV5-1
clone_size: .
j_call: TRBJ2-5
cdr3_nt: TGCGCCAGCAGCTCGGGGACAGAACAAGAGACCCAGTACTTC
cdr3_aa: CASSSGTEQETQYF

d_call: TRBD1
v_call: TRBV9
clone_size: .
j_call: TRBJ1-4
cdr3_nt: TGTGCCAGCAGCGCACAGGGGGCAGGAGAAAAACTGTTTTTT
cdr3_aa: CASSAQGAGEKLFF

d_call: TRBD1
v_call: TRBV2
clone_size: .
j_call: TRBJ1-5
cdr3_nt: TGTGCCAGCACCCGGGACAGCATTCAGCCCCAGCATTTT
cdr3_aa: CASTRDSIQPQHF

d_call: .
v_call: TRBV19
clone_size: .
j_call: TRBJ1-4
cdr3_nt: TGTGCCAGTAGTATACAGGCGGAAAAACTGTTTTTT
cdr3_aa: CASSIQAEKLFF

d_call: .
v_call: TRBV5-6
clone_size: .
j_call: TRBJ2-7
cdr3_nt: TGTGCCAGCAGCTTGGCTGCGGGGGAGCAGTACTTC
cdr3_aa: CASSLAAGEQYF

d_call: .
v_call: TRBV2
clone_size: .
j_call: TRBJ2-5
cdr3_nt: TGTGCCAGCAGACGGGACTCTCAAGAGACCCAGTACTTC
cdr3_aa: CASRRDSQETQYF

d_call: TRBD1
v_call: TRBV11-2
clone_size: .
j_call: TRBJ2-5
cdr3_nt: TGTGCCAGCAGCGGGACAGAGCAAGAGACCCAGTACTTC
cdr3_aa: CASSGTEQETQYF

d_call: TRBD1
v_call: TRBV7-9
clone_size: .
j_call: TRBJ1-2
cdr3_nt: TGTGCCAGCAATTTTCAAGGGGACAGGGAGCGAGGTGGCGATGGCTACACCTTC
cdr3_aa: CASNFQGDRERGGDGYTF

d_call: .
v_call: TRBV11-2
clone_size: .
j_call: TRBJ2-7
cdr3_nt: TGTGCCAGCAGCCACCTCCCCCAGGGATCCTACGAGCAGTACTTC
cdr3_aa: CASSHLPQGSYEQYF

d_call: .
v_call: TRBV18
clone_size: .
j_call: TRBJ1-6
cdr3_nt: TGTGCCAGCTCACCCGGGACTGGAAGGAATTCACCCCTCCACTTT
cdr3_aa: CASSPGTGRNSPLHF

d_call: TRBD1
v_call: TRBV7-2
clone_size: once
j_call: TRBJ2-1
cdr3_nt: TGTGCCAGCAGCTTAGAGGGGGCATCCTACAATGAGCAGTTCTTC
cdr3_aa: CASSLEGASYNEQFF

d_call: TRBD1
v_call: TRBV4-3
clone_size: .
j_call: TRBJ2-3
cdr3_nt: TGCGCCAGCAGCCAAGACGACCGGACAGGGGCAGATACGCAGTATTTT
cdr3_aa: CASSQDDRTGADTQYF

d_call: .
v_call: TRBV5-4
clone_size: .
j_call: TRBJ1-2
cdr3_nt: TGTGCCAGCAGCTTGCCAGTCGACTATGGCTACACCTTC
cdr3_aa: CASSLPVDYGYTF

d_call: TRBD2
v_call: TRBV5-1
clone_size: many
j_call: TRBJ2-2
cdr3_nt: TGCGCCAGCAGCCCCGGCACTAGCGGCTCCACCGGGGAGCTGTTTTTT
cdr3_aa: CASSPGTSGSTGELFF

d_call: TRBD1
v_call: TRBV9
clone_size: .
j_call: TRBJ1-4
cdr3_nt: TGTGCCAGCAGCCTAGGGACAGAACTAGATGAAAAACTGTTTTTT
cdr3_aa: CASSLGTELDEKLFF

d_call: .
v_call: TRBV6-2/TRBV6-3
clone_size: .
j_call: TRBJ2-1
cdr3_nt: TGTGCCAGCAGCCAGAGGGGGTTGTCCTACAATGAGCAGTTCTTC
cdr3_aa: CASSQRGLSYNEQFF

d_call: TRBD1
v_call: TRBV25-1
clone_size: .
j_call: TRBJ2-1
cdr3_nt: TGTGCCAGCACTCCGGACAGGGGCTACAATGAGCAGTTCTTC
cdr3_aa: CASTPDRGYNEQFF

d_call: .
v_call: TRBV10-3
clone_size: .
j_call: TRBJ2-1
cdr3_nt: TGTGCCATCAGTGAGTGGGGGGATGAGCAGTTCTTC
cdr3_aa: CAISEWGDEQFF

d_call: .
v_call: TRBV6-2/TRBV6-3
clone_size: few
j_call: TRBJ2-2
cdr3_nt: TGTGCCAGCAGTTACTATGGGACTTTGAACACCGGGGAGCTGTTTTTT
cdr3_aa: CASSYYGTLNTGELFF

d_call: .
v_call: TRBV2
clone_size: .
j_call: TRBJ1-2
cdr3_nt: TGTGCCAGCAGTGGAGGAAATAACTATGGCTACACCTTC
cdr3_aa: CASSGGNNYGYTF

d_call: .
v_call: TRBV6-5
clone_size: few
j_call: TRBJ1-1
cdr3_nt: TGTGCCAGCAGTTCTCGAAAGGAGAGAGCTTTCTTT
cdr3_aa: CASSSRKERAFF

d_call: .
v_call: TRBV19
clone_size: once
j_call: TRBJ2-7
cdr3_nt: TGTGCCAGTAGTGATTTGGGCAGGCACGAGCAGTACTTC
cdr3_aa: CASSDLGRHEQYF

d_call: TRBD1
v_call: TRBV3-1/TRBV3-2
clone_size: .
j_call: TRBJ2-5
cdr3_nt: TGTGCCAGCAGCCTCCAACAGGGGGTATGGTTGGAGACCCAGTACTTC
cdr3_aa: CASSLQQGVWLETQYF